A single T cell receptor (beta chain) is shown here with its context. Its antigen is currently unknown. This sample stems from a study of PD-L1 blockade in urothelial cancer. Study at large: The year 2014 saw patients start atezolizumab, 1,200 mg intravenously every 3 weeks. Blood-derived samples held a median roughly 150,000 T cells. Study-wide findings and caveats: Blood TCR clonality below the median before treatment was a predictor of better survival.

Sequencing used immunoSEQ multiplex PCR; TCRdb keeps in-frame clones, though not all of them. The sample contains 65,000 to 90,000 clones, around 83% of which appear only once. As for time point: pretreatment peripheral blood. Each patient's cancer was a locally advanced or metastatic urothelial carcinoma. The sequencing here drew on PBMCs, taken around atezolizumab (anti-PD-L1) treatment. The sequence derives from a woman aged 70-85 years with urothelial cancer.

CDR3 DNA: TGTGCCAGCAGCGGGGACATGGGGGGGCCCGGGGAGCTGTTTTTT. Residues: CASSGDMGGPGELFF. The chain carries TRBV5-4 and TRBJ2-2, with D possibly TRBD2 on 7 matching bases. The CDR3 is 15 residues long. V dropped 4 bases and J dropped 6 bases, with 16 bases sitting between them. Germline CDR1 SGHNT, CDR2 YYREEE (reference sequence).